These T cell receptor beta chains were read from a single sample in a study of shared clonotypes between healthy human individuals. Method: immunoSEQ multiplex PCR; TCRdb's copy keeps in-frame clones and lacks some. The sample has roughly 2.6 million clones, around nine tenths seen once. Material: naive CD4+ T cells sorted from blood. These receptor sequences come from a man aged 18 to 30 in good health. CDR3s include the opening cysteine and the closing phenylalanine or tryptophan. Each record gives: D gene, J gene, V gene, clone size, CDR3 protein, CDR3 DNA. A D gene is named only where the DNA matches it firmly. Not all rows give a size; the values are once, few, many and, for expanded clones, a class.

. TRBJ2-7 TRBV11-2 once CASSLGWQPSYEQYF TGTGCCAGCAGCTTAGGGTGGCAGCCTTCCTACGAGCAGTACTTC
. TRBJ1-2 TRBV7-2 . CASSIDSLYGYTF TGTGCCAGCAGCATTGACAGTCTCTATGGCTACACCTTC
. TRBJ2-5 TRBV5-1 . CASSLAGATYQETQYF TGCGCCAGCAGCTTGGCTGGGGCCACGTACCAAGAGACCCAGTACTTC
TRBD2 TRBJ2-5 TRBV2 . CASGGLAGVQETQYF TGTGCCAGCGGCGGACTAGCGGGCGTCCAAGAGACCCAGTACTTC
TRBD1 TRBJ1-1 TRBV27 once CASRIRGLGTEAFF TGTGCCAGCAGAATTAGGGGGCTTGGGACTGAAGCTTTCTTT
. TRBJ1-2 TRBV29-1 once CSVVGVYGYTF TGCAGCGTTGTAGGGGTTTATGGCTACACCTTC
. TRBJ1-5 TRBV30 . CAWSAGADQPQHF TGTGCCTGGAGTGCAGGGGCCGATCAGCCCCAGCATTTT
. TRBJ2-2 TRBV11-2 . CASSLGGRAGELFF TGTGCCAGCAGCTTAGGGGGACGGGCCGGGGAGCTGTTTTTT
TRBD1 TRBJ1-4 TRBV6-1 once CASSKTGATNEKLFF TGTGCCAGCAGTAAGACAGGGGCAACTAATGAAAAACTGTTTTTT
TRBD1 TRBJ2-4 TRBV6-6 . CASSPLRDRAKNIQYF TGTGCCAGCAGTCCCCTCCGGGACAGGGCCAAAAACATTCAGTACTTC
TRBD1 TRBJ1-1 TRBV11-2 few CASSLEAGGNTEAFF TGTGCCAGCAGCTTAGAGGCAGGGGGGAACACTGAAGCTTTCTTT
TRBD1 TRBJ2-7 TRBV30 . CAWSVKGQGYEQYF TGTGCCTGGAGTGTAAAGGGACAGGGATACGAGCAGTACTTC
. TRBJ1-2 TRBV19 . CASSILRGDSYGYTF TGTGCCAGTAGTATACTCCGCGGGGACTCCTATGGCTACACCTTC
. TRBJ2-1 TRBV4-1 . CASSQDTGGLSRNNEQFF TGCGCCAGCAGCCAAGACACGGGGGGCCTCTCTAGAAACAATGAGCAGTTCTTC
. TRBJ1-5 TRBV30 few CAWSGTATNQPQHF TGTGCCTGGAGTGGGACAGCGACTAATCAGCCCCAGCATTTT
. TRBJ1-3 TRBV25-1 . CASSELGAGNTIYF TGTGCCAGCAGTGAGTTAGGGGCAGGAAACACCATATATTTT
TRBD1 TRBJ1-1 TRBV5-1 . CASSSNRQGVWNTEAFF TGCGCCAGCAGCTCGAACAGACAGGGGGTATGGAACACTGAAGCTTTCTTT
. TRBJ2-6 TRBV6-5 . CASTRGTSGANVLTF TGTGCCAGCACTAGGGGGACTTCTGGGGCCAACGTCCTGACTTTC
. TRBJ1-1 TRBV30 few CAWSGSGRTEAFF TGTGCCTGGAGTGGCTCGGGGCGCACTGAAGCTTTCTTT
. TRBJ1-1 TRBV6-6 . CASAYAGAEAFF TGTGCCAGCGCCTACGCTGGGGCTGAAGCTTTCTTT
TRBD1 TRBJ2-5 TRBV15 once CATSFQGALETQYF TGTGCCACCAGCTTTCAGGGGGCATTAGAGACCCAGTACTTC
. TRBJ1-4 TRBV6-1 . CASRAQGSTNEKLFF TGTGCCAGCAGAGCTCAGGGATCAACTAATGAAAAACTGTTTTTT
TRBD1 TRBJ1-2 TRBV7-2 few CASSSRTGGVYGYTF TGTGCCAGCAGCTCAAGGACAGGGGGCGTCTATGGCTACACCTTC
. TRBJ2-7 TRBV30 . CAWSHPSGEQYF TGTGCCTGGAGCCATCCCTCGGGAGAGCAGTACTTC
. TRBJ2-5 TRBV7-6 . CASSLFRTETQYF TGTGCCAGCAGCTTATTCCGTACGGAGACCCAGTACTTC
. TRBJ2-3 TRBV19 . CASSHPPTDTQYF TGTGCCAGTAGCCACCCCCCCACAGATACGCAGTATTTT
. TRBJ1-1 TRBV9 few CASSRGGLGNTEAFF TGTGCCAGCAGCAGAGGGGGTTTGGGGAACACTGAAGCTTTCTTT
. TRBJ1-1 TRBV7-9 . CASSYQSYTEAFF TGTGCCAGCAGTTATCAGAGTTACACTGAAGCTTTCTTT
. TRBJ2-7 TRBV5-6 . CASSSLPTYEQYF TGTGCCAGCAGCTCCCTTCCCACCTACGAGCAGTACTTC
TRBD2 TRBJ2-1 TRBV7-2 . CASSLSGAGVYNEQFF TGTGCCAGCAGCTTAAGCGGAGCGGGGGTCTACAATGAGCAGTTCTTC
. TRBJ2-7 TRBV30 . CAWGRSYEQYF TGTGCCTGGGGTCGCAGCTACGAGCAGTACTTC
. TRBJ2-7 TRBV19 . CASSIRPRGSAYEQYF TGTGCCAGTAGTATCCGCCCCCGGGGTTCGGCCTACGAGCAGTACTTC
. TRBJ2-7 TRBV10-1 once CASSVSLTYEQYF TGCGCCAGCAGTGTGTCCCTGACCTACGAGCAGTACTTC
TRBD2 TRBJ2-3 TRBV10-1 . CASSFSGGGTQYF TGCGCCAGCAGCTTTAGCGGGGGGGGTACGCAGTATTTT
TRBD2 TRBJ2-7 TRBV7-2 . CASSLVYLAGGSEQYF TGTGCCAGCAGCTTAGTGTACCTAGCGGGAGGAAGTGAGCAGTACTTC
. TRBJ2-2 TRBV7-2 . CASSSLRGGWNTGELFF TGTGCCAGCAGCTCCCTTAGGGGTGGGTGGAACACCGGGGAGCTGTTTTTT
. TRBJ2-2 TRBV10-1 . CASRDNTGELFF TGCGCCTCCCGAGACAACACCGGGGAGCTGTTTTTT
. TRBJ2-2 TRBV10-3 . CAISESPGVPGELFF TGTGCCATCAGTGAGTCACCAGGGGTACCGGGGGAGCTGTTTTTT
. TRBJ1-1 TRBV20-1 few CSAGNTEAFF TGCAGTGCTGGAAACACTGAAGCTTTCTTT
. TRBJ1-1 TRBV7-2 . CASSLGGGENTEAFF TGTGCCAGCAGCTTAGGTGGGGGGGAGAACACTGAAGCTTTCTTT
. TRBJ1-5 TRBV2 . CASSRDGVSNQPQHF TGTGCCAGCAGTCGGGACGGCGTAAGCAATCAGCCCCAGCATTTT
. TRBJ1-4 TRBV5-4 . CASSFGGPTAEWEKLFF TGTGCCAGCAGCTTTGGGGGACCGACTGCCGAATGGGAAAAACTGTTTTTT
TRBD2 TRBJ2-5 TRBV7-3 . CASSLAGGETQYF TGTGCCAGCAGCTTGGCGGGGGGAGAGACCCAGTACTTC
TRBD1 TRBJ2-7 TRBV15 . CATSRGTGEDYEQYF TGTGCCACCAGCAGAGGGACAGGGGAGGACTACGAGCAGTACTTC
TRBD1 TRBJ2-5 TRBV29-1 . CSGDNRGSETQYF TGCAGCGGGGACAACAGGGGTTCGGAGACCCAGTACTTC
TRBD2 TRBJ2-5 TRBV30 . CASLKVAGARETQYF TGTGCCTCCCTCAAGGTAGCGGGGGCCCGAGAGACCCAGTACTTC